This T cell receptor beta chain comes out of a study of cytomegalovirus exposure and HLA in healthy donors. Study results and limitations: By a later analysis, the bulk of CMV-associated TCR beta chains appeared HLA-restricted. Analysis performed later found 16,951 TCR beta sequences associated with HLA alleles at 0.05 false discovery rate.

Participants comprised healthy donors of bone marrow. Use of 60 Vbeta and 13 Jbeta primers characterized the PCR. Repertoires were generated with immunoSEQ multiplex PCR, while TCRdb's copy carries only in-frame clones and drops some. The data include around 120,000 clones; the top ten clones carry 0.55% to 0.65%. A note on this clone: The target antigen is unknown.

Sequencing was done on a sample of PBMCs. The sequence derives from a man aged 45-60 years in good health and CMV-seronegative.

CDR3 in amino acids: CASSLDGRASYEQYF. The CDR3 bases are TGTGCCAGCAGCTTAGACGGGAGGGCCTCCTACGAGCAGTACTTC. V usage is TRBV7-9 and J usage is TRBJ2-7, with TRBD2 identical over 8 bases. Germline trimming cut 1 base from V and 0 bases from J; bases unmatched to any gene: 2. Germline CDR1 and CDR2: SEHNR and FQNEAQ (reference sequence). The length of the CDR3 is 15 residues. The full variable domain, with the rest looked up from reference TRBV7-9 and TRBJ2-7, is DTGVSQNPRHKITKRGQNVTFRCDPISEHNRLYWYRQTLGQGPEFLTYFQNEAQLEKSRLLSDRFSAERPKGSFSTLEIQRTEQGDSAMYLCASSLDGRASYEQYFGPGTRLTVT.